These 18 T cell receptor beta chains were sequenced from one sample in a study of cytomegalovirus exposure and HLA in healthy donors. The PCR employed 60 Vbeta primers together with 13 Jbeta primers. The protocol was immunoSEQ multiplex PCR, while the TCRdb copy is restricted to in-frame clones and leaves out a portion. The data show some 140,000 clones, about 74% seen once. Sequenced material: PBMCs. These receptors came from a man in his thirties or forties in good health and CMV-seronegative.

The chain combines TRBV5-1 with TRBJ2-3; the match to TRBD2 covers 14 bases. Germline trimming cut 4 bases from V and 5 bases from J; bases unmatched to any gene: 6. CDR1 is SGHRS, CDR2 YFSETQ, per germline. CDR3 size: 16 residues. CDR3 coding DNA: TGCGCCAGCAGCCCCGGGACTAGCGGGAGTATAGATACGCAGTATTTT. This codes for CASSPGTSGSIDTQYF.

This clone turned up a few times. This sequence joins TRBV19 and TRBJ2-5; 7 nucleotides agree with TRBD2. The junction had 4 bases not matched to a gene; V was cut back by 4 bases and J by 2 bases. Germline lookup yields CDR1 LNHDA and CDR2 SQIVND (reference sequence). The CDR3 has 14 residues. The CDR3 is CASSTLGLQETQYF. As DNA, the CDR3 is TGTGCCAGTAGTACCCTGGGACTACAAGAGACCCAGTACTTC.

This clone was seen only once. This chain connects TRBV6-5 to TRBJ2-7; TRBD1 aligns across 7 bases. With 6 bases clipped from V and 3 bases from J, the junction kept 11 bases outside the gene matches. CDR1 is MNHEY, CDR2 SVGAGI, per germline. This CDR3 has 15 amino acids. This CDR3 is CASRYLPGQSYEQYF. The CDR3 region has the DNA TGTGCCAGCAGGTATCTTCCGGGACAGAGCTACGAGCAGTACTTC.

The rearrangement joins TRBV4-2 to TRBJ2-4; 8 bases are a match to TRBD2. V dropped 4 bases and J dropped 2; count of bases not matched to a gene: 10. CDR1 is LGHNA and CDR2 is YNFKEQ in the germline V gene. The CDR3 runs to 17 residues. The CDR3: CASSPRAGDGTKNIQYF. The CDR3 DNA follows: TGTGCCAGCAGCCCCCGAGCGGGAGACGGAACCAAAAACATTCAGTACTTC.

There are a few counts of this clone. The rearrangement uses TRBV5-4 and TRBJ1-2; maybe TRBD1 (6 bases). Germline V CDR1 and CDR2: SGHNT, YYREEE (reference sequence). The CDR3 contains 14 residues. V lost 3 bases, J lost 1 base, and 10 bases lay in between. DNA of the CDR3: TGTGCCAGCAGCTCCGGGACACTTAACTATGGCTACACCTTC. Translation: CASSSGTLNYGYTF.

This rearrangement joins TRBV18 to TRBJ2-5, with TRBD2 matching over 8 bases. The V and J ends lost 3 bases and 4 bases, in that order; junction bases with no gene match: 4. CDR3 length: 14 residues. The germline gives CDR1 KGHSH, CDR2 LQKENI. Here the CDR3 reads CASSPAGGLETQYF. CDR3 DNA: TGTGCCAGCTCACCCGCGGGAGGCTTAGAGACCCAGTACTTC.

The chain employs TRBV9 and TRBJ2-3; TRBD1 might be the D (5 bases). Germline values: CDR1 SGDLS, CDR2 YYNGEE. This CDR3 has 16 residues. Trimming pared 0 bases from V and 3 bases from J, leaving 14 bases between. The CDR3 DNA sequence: TGTGCCAGCAGCGTAGGATCCATCAGGGAAACAGATACGCAGTATTTT. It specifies CASSVGSIRETDTQYF.

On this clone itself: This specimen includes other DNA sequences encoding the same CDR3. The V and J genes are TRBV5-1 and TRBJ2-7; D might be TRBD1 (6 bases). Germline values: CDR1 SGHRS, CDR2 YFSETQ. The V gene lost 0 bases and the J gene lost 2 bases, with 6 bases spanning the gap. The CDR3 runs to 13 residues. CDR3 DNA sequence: TGCGCCAGCAGCTTGGGGGGGCCCTACGAGCAGTACTTC. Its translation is CASSLGGPYEQYF.

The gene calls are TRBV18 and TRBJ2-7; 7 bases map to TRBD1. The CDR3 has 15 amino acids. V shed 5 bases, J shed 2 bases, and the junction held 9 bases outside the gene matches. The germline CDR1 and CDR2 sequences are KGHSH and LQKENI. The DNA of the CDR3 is TGTGCCAGCTCATCAGGACAGGATTTAGCCTACGAGCAGTACTTC. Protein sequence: CASSSGQDLAYEQYF. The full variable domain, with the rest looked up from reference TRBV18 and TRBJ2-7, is NAGVMQNPRHLVRRRGQEARLRCSPMKGHSHVYWYRQLPEEGLKFMVYLQKENIIDESGMPKERFSAEFPKEGPSILRIQQVVRGDSAAYFCASSSGQDLAYEQYFGPGTRLTVT.

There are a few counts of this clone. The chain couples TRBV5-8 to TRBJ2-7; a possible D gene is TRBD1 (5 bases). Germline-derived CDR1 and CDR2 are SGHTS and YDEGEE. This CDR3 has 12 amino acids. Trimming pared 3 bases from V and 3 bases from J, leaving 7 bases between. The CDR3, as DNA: TGTGCCAGCAGCTCTGACAGCTACGAGCAGTACTTC. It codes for CASSSDSYEQYF. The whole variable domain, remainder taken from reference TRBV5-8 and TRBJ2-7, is EAGVTQSPTHLIKTRGQQATLRCSPISGHTSVYWYQQALGLGLQFLLWYDEGEERNRGNFPPRFSGRQFPNYSSELNVNALELEDSALYLCASSSDSYEQYFGPGTRLTVT.

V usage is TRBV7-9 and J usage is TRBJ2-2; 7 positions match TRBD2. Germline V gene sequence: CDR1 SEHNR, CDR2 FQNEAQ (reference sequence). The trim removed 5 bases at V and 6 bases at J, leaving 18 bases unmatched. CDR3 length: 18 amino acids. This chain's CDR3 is CASSPRVGGEGLPGELFF. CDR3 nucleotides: TGTGCCAGCAGCCCACGAGTAGGAGGGGAGGGCCTACCCGGGGAGCTGTTTTTT.

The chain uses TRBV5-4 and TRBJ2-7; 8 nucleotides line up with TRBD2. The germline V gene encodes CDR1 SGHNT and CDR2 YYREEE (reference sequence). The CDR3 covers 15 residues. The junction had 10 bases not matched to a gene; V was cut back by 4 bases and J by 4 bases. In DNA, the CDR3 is TGTGCCAGCAGCCCGGGGGGGCCTCGTCCGTACGAGCAGTACTTC. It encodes CASSPGGPRPYEQYF.

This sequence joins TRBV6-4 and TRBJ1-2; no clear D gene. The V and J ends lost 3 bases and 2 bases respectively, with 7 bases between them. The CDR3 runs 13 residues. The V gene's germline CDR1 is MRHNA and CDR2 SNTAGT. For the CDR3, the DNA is TGTGCCAGCAGTGAACAGCCGAACTATGGCTACACCTTC. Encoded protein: CASSEQPNYGYTF.

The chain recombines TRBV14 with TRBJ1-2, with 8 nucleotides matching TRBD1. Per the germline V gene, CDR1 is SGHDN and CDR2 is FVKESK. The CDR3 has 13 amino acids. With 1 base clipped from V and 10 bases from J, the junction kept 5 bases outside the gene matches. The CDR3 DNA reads TGTGCCAGCAGCCAAGGGACAGGGAGGGCCTACACCTTC. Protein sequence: CASSQGTGRAYTF.

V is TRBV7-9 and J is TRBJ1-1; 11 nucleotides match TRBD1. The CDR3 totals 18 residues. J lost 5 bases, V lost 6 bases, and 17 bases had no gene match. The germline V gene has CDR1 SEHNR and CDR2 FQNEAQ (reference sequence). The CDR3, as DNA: TGTGCCAGCAGAAATACCGGGACAGGGGGAGTAGTAATAACTGAAGCTTTCTTT. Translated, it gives CASRNTGTGGVVITEAFF.

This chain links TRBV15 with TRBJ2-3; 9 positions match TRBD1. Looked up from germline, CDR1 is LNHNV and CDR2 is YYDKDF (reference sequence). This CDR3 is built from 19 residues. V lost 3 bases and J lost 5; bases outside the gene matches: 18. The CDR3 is CATSSDSATAGTGRDTQYF. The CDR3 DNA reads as TGTGCCACCAGCAGTGATTCAGCTACCGCGGGGACAGGGAGAGATACGCAGTATTTT.

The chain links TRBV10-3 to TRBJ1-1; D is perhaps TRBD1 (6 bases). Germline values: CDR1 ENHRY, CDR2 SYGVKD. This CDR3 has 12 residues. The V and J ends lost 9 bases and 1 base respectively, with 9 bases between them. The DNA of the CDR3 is TGTGCCATTTCGACAGGGAACACTGAAGCTTTCTTT. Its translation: CAISTGNTEAFF.

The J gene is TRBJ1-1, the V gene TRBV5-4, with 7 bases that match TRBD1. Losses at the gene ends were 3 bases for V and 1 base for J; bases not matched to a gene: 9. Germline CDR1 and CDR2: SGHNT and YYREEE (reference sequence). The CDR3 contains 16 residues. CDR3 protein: CASSSRRDSRNTEAFF. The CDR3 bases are TGTGCCAGCAGCTCCAGACGGGACAGTCGGAACACTGAAGCTTTCTTT.